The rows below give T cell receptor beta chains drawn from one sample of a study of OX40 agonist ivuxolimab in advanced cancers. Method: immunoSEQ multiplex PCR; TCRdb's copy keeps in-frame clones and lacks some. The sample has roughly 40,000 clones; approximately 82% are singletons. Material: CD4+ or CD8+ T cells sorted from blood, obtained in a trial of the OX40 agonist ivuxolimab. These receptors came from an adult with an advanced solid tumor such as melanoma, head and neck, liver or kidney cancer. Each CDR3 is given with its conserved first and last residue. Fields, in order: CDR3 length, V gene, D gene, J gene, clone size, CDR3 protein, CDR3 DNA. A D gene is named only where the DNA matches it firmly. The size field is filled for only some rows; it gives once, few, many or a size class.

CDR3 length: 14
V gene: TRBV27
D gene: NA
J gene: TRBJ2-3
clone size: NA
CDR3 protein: CASSRAGGTDTQYF
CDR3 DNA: TGTGCCAGCAGCCGAGCCGGTGGCACAGATACGCAGTATTTT

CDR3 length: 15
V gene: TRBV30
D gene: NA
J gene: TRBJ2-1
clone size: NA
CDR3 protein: CAWSVFGTKYNEQFF
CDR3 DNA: TGTGCCTGGAGTGTATTCGGGACCAAATACAATGAGCAGTTCTTC

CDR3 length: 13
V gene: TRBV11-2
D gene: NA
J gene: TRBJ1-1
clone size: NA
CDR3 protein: CASSLWVATEAFF
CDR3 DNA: TGTGCCAGCAGCTTATGGGTGGCCACTGAAGCTTTCTTT

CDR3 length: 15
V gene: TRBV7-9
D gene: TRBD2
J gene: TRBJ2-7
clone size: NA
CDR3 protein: CASSSGTRVPYEQYF
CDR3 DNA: TGTGCCAGCAGCTCCGGGACTAGGGTTCCCTACGAGCAGTACTTC

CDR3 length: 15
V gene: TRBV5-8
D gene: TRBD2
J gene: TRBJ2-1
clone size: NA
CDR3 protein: CASRPRGGSRGKQFF
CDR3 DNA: TGTGCCAGCAGACCACGGGGCGGGAGCCGGGGGAAGCAGTTCTTC

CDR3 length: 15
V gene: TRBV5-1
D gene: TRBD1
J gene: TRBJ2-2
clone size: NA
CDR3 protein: CASTRDSSDTGELFF
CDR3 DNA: TGCGCCAGCACCCGGGACAGCAGTGACACCGGGGAGCTGTTTTTT

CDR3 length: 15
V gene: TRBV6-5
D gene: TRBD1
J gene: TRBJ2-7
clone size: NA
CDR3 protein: CASSRDRDPSYEQYF
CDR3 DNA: TGTGCCAGCAGTCGGGACAGGGACCCATCCTACGAGCAGTACTTC

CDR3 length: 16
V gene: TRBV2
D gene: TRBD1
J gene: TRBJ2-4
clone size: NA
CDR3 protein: CASRRDRGQGKNIQYF
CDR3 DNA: TGTGCCAGCAGGAGGGACAGGGGGCAGGGCAAAAACATTCAGTACTTC

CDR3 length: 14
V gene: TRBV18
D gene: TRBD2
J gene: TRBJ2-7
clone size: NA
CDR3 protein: CASSRREGSYEQYF
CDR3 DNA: TGTGCCAGCTCACGACGGGAGGGCTCCTACGAGCAGTACTTC

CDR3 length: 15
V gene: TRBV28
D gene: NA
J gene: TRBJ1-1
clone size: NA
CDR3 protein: CASSLGGAMNTEAFF
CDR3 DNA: TGTGCCAGCAGTTTAGGGGGGGCGATGAACACTGAAGCTTTCTTT

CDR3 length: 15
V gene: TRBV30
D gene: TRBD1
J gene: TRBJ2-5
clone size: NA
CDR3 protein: CAWSYGQGAGGTQYF
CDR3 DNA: TGTGCCTGGAGTTACGGACAGGGGGCAGGGGGGACCCAGTACTTC

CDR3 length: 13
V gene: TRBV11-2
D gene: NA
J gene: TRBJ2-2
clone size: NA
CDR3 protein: CASSSGVAGELFF
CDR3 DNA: TGTGCCAGCAGCTCAGGGGTTGCCGGGGAGCTGTTTTTT

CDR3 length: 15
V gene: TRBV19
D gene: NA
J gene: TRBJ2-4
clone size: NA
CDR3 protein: CASSGVQLGKNIQYF
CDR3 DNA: TGTGCCAGTAGCGGGGTTCAGTTGGGGAAAAACATTCAGTACTTC

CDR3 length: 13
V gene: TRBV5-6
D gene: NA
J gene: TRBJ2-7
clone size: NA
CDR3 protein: CASSLGRTQKQYF
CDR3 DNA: TGTGCCAGCAGCTTGGGACGGACTCAAAAGCAGTACTTC

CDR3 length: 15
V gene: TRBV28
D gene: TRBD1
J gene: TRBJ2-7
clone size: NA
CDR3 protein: CASNGYGQGAMGQYF
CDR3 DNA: TGTGCCAGCAACGGGTACGGACAGGGGGCGATGGGGCAGTACTTC

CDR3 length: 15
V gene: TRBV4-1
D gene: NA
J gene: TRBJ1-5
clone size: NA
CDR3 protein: CASSQDGSYNQPQHF
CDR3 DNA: TGCGCCAGCAGCCAAGACGGGTCCTACAATCAGCCCCAGCATTTT

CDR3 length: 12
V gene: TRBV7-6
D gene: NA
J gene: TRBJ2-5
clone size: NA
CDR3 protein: CASSPSSETQYF
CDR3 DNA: TGTGCCAGCAGCCCTAGTTCGGAGACCCAGTACTTC

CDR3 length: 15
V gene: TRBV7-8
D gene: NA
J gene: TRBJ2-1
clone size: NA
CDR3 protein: CASSLNGLVNNEQFF
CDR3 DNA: TGTGCCAGCAGCTTAAACGGGCTAGTCAACAATGAGCAGTTCTTC

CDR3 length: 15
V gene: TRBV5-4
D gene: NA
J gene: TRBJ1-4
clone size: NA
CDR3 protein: CASSLGGQQNEKLFF
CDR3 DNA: TGTGCCAGCAGCTTAGGGGGGCAGCAGAATGAAAAACTGTTTTTT

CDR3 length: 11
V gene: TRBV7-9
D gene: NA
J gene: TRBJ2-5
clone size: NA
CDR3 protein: CASSRKETQYF
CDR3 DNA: TGTGCCAGCAGCAGAAAAGAGACCCAGTACTTC

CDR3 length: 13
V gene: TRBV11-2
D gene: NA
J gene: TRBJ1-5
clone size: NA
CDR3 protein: CASSLARDQPQHF
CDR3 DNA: TGTGCCAGCAGCTTAGCGAGGGATCAGCCCCAGCATTTT

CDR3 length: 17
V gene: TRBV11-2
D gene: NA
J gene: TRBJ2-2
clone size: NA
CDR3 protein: CASSLLGNPPNTGELFF
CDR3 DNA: TGTGCCAGCAGCTTATTAGGGAACCCCCCGAACACCGGGGAGCTGTTTTTT

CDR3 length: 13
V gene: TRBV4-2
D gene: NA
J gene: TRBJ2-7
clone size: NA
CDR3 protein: CASSFTGGYEQYF
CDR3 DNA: TGTGCCAGCAGCTTTACTGGCGGGTACGAGCAGTACTTC

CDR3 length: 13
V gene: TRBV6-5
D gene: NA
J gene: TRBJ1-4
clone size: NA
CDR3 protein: CASSPLEREKLFF
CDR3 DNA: TGTGCCAGCAGCCCCCTTGAACGGGAAAAACTGTTTTTT

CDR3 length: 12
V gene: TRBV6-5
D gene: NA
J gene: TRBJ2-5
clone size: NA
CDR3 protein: CASREGAETQYF
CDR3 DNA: TGTGCCAGCCGTGAGGGCGCAGAGACCCAGTACTTC

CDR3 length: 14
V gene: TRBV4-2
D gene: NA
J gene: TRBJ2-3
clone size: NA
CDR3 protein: CASSQDSRTDTQYF
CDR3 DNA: TGTGCCAGCAGCCAAGATTCGAGGACAGATACGCAGTATTTT

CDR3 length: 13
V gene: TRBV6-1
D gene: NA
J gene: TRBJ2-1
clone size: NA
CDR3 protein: CASTVDTDNEQFF
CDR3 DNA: TGTGCCAGCACAGTAGATACGGACAATGAGCAGTTCTTC

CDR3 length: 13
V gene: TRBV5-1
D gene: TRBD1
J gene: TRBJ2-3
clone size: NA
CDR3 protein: CASGGQGPDTQYF
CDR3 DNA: TGCGCCAGCGGGGGACAGGGCCCAGATACGCAGTATTTT

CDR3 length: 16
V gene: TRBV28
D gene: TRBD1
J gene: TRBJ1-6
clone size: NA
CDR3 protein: CASSLRLGQGNSPLHF
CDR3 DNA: TGTGCCAGCAGTTTAAGGTTGGGACAGGGGAATTCACCCCTCCACTTT

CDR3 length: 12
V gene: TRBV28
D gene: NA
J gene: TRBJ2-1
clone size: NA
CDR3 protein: CASSSYSNEQFF
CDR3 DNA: TGTGCCAGCAGCTCTTACAGCAATGAGCAGTTCTTC

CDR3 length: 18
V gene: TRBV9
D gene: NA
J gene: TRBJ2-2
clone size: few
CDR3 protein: CASSVGRGVRVATGELFF
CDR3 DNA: TGTGCCAGCAGCGTAGGGCGTGGGGTTAGAGTGGCCACCGGGGAGCTGTTTTTT

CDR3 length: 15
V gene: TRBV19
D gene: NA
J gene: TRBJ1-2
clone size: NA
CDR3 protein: CASSIAGEEDYGYTF
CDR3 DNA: TGTGCCAGTAGTATAGCTGGGGAAGAGGACTATGGCTACACCTTC

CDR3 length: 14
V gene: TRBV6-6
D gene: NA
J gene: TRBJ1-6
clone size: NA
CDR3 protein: CASSYEGYNSPLHF
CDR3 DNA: TGTGCCAGCAGTTACGAGGGTTATAATTCACCCCTCCACTTT

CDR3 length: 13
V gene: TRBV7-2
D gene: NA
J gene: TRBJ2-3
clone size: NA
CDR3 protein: CASSLNFGDTQYF
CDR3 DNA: TGTGCCAGCAGCTTAAACTTTGGGGATACGCAGTATTTT

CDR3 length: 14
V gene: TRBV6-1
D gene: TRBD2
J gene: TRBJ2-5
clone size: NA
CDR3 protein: CASRSGGAMKTQYF
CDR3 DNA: TGTGCCAGCAGATCGGGGGGTGCGATGAAGACCCAGTACTTC

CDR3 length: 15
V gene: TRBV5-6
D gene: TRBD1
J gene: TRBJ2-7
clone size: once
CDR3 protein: CASSRRRQGASEQYF
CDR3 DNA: TGTGCCAGCAGCCGGAGGCGCCAGGGGGCGTCCGAGCAGTACTTC

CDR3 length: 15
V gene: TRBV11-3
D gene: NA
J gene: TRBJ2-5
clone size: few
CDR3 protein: CASSLGGGASETQYF
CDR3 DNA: TGTGCCAGCAGCCTTGGAGGGGGGGCAAGTGAGACCCAGTACTTC

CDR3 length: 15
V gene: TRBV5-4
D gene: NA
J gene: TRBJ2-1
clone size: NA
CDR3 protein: CASSFRDGGVDEQFF
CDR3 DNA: TGTGCCAGCAGCTTCCGGGACGGCGGAGTGGATGAGCAGTTCTTC

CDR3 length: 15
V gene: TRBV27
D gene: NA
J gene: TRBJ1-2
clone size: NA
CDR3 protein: CASSQWPLELYGYTF
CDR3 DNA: TGTGCCAGCAGCCAGTGGCCCTTGGAACTCTATGGCTACACCTTC

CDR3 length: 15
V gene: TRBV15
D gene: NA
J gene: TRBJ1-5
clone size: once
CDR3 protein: CATSREGGIYQPQHF
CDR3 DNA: TGTGCCACCAGCAGAGAGGGAGGGATCTATCAGCCCCAGCATTTT

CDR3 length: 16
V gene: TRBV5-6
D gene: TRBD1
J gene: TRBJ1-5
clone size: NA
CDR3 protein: CASSRTRGSSNQPQHF
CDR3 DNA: TGTGCCAGCAGCCGTACCAGGGGGTCTAGCAATCAGCCCCAGCATTTT

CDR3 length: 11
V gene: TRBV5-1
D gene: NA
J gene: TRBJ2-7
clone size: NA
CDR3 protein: CATRDFNEQYF
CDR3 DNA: TGCGCCACCCGGGACTTTAACGAGCAGTACTTC

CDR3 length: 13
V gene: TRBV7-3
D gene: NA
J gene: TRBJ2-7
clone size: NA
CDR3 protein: CASSSGKGVDQYF
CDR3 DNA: TGTGCCAGCAGCTCCGGTAAGGGGGTAGATCAGTACTTC

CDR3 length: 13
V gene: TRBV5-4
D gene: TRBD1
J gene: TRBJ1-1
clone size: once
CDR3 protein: CASSRTGGTEAFF
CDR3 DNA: TGTGCCAGCAGTCGAACAGGGGGGACTGAAGCTTTCTTT

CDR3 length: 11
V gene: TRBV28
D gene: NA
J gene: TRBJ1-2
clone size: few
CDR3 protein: CASSSKIGYTF
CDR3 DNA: TGTGCCAGCAGTTCGAAAATCGGCTACACCTTC

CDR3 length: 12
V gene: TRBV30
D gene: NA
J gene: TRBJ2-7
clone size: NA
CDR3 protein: CAWSVTGFEQYF
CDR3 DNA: TGTGCCTGGAGTGTAACGGGGTTCGAGCAGTACTTC

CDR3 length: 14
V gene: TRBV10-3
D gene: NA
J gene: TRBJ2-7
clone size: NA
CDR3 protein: CAISETRGSYEQYF
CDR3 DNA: TGTGCCATCAGTGAAACACGGGGATCCTACGAGCAGTACTTC

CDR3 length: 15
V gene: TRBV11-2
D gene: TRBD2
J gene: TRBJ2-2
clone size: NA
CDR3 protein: CASSFGTRNTGELFF
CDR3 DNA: TGTGCCAGCAGCTTCGGGACTAGAAACACCGGGGAGCTGTTTTTT

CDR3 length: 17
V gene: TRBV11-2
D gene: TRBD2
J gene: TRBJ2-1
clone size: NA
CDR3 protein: CASSSGLAGGYFNEQFF
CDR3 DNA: TGTGCCAGCAGCTCTGGACTAGCGGGAGGTTATTTCAATGAGCAGTTCTTC

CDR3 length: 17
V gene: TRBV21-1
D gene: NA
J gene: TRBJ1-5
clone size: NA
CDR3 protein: CASSKSYRHLSNQPQHF
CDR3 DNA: TGTGCCAGCAGCAAGAGCTACAGACATCTTAGCAATCAGCCCCAGCATTTT

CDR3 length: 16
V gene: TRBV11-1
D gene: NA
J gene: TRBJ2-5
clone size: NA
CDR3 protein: CASSPISYGQQETQYF
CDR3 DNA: TGTGCCAGCAGCCCTATCTCTTACGGGCAGCAAGAGACCCAGTACTTC

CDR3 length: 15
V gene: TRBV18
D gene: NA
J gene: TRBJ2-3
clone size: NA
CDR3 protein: CASSPNTGSPDTQYF
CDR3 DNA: TGTGCCAGCTCACCCAATACAGGGTCTCCAGATACGCAGTATTTT

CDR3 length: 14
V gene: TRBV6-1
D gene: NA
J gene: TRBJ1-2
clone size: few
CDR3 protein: CASSEPRVLYGYTF
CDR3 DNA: TGTGCCAGCAGTGAACCGAGGGTTCTCTATGGCTACACCTTC

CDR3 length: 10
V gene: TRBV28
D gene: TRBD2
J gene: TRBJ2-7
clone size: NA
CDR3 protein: CASSGREQYF
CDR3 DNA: TGTGCCAGCAGCGGGAGGGAGCAGTACTTC

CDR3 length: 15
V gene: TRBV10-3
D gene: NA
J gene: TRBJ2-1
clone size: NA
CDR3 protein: CAISPGPSSYNEQFF
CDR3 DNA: TGTGCCATCAGCCCGGGCCCTAGCTCCTACAATGAGCAGTTCTTC

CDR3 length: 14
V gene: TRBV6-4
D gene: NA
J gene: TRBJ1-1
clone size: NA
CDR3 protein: CASSARSVGTEAFF
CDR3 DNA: TGTGCCAGCAGTGCCCGATCTGTGGGCACTGAAGCTTTCTTT

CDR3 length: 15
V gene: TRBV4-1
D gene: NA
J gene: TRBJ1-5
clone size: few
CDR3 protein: CASSPSPGARQPQHF
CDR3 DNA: TGCGCCAGCAGCCCTTCCCCAGGGGCGCGACAGCCCCAGCATTTT

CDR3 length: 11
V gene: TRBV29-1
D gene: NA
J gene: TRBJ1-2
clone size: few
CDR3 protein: CSVGHNYGYTF
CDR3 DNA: TGCAGCGTTGGTCATAACTATGGCTACACCTTC

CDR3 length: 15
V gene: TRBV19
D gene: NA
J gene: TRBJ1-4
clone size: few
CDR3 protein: CASSPTTGWGEKLFF
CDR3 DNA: TGTGCCAGTAGTCCCACGACTGGTTGGGGTGAAAAACTGTTTTTT

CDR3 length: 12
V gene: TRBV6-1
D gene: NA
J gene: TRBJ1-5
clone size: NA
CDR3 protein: CASSTGEQPQHF
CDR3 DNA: TGTGCCAGCAGTACGGGGGAACAGCCCCAGCATTTT